The rows below give T cell receptor beta chains drawn from one sample of a study of siplizumab effects on memory and regulatory T cells. The method was immunoSEQ multiplex PCR; TCRdb's version includes in-frame clones alone and lacks a portion of them. The sample shows fewer than 120,000 clones, over 85% of them seen only once. Sequencing was performed on CD4+ T cells sorted from blood. The receptors originated from a human donor in good health. Both conserved end residues are part of each CDR3. A D gene is named only where the DNA matches it firmly. Some rows have no size entry. The others give once, few or many, or a class for an expanded clone.

15	.	TRBV5-4	TRBJ1-4	.	CASSSGQGSNEKLFF	TGTGCCAGCAGCTCCGGGCAGGGGTCTAATGAAAAACTGTTTTTT
14	.	TRBV19	TRBJ2-1	.	CASSSRSSYNEQFF	TGTGCCAGTAGTAGCAGAAGCTCCTACAATGAGCAGTTCTTC
12	.	TRBV15	TRBJ2-5	few	CATSTGFETQYF	TGTGCCACCAGCACGGGTTTTGAGACCCAGTACTTC
15	TRBD1	TRBV2	TRBJ2-3	.	CASREQGVGPDTQYF	TGTGCCAGCAGAGAACAGGGGGTAGGGCCAGATACGCAGTATTTT
16	TRBD2	TRBV18	TRBJ2-1	.	CASSPRLAGGVNEQFF	TGTGCCAGCTCACCGAGACTAGCGGGGGGCGTCAATGAGCAGTTCTTC
21	.	TRBV21-1	TRBJ1-1	.	CASSKLRLKKARQGTNTEAFF	TGTGCCAGCAGCAAATTGAGACTGAAGAAAGCCCGACAAGGAACGAACACTGAAGCTTTCTTT
13	TRBD1	TRBV18	TRBJ2-5	.	CASLTGSQETQYF	TGTGCCAGCTTGACAGGGTCCCAAGAGACCCAGTACTTC
13	.	TRBV30	TRBJ1-5	few	CAWSVWENQPQHF	TGTGCCTGGAGTGTATGGGAAAATCAGCCCCAGCATTTT
15	.	TRBV4-2	TRBJ2-5	.	CASSPQGGGRETQYF	TGTGCCAGCAGCCCGCAGGGGGGGGGTCGAGAGACCCAGTACTTC
13	.	TRBV6-5	TRBJ2-3	.	CASNRELTDTQYF	TGTGCCAGCAACCGGGAGCTTACAGATACGCAGTATTTT
15	.	TRBV6-5	TRBJ1-2	.	CASSYSNDLGYGYTF	TGTGCCAGCAGTTACTCGAATGACCTGGGGTATGGCTACACCTTC
13	.	TRBV5-4	TRBJ2-5	.	CASRGLAGETQYF	TGTGCGAGCAGGGGACTCGCTGGAGAGACCCAGTACTTC
11	.	TRBV6-6	TRBJ2-3	.	CASSPRDTQYF	TGTGCCAGCAGTCCGAGAGATACGCAGTATTTT
17	.	TRBV10-1	TRBJ1-3	.	CASSEPSWAGGTNTIYF	TGCGCCAGCAGTGAGCCGAGCTGGGCGGGAGGTACAAACACCATATATTTT
13	.	TRBV19	TRBJ1-1	.	CASSFRTVGEAFF	TGTGCCAGTAGTTTCCGGACGGTGGGTGAAGCTTTCTTT
14	.	TRBV5-1	TRBJ2-3	.	CASSGPGRTDTQYF	TGCGCCAGCAGCGGACCTGGGCGGACAGATACGCAGTATTTT
14	.	TRBV6-4	TRBJ1-2	.	CASSDWFTGSGYTF	TGTGCCAGCAGTGACTGGTTTACAGGGTCCGGCTACACCTTC
14	.	TRBV10-2	TRBJ1-1	.	CASSEPDRGTEAFF	TGCGCCAGCAGTGAGCCCGACCGGGGGACTGAAGCTTTCTTT
14	.	TRBV21-1	TRBJ2-2	.	CASSPDSYTGELFF	TGTGCCAGCAGCCCGGACAGTTACACCGGGGAGCTGTTTTTT
15	.	TRBV6-1	TRBJ2-5	.	CASSEGRSVWETQYF	TGTGCCAGCAGTGAAGGCCGGTCGGTATGGGAGACCCAGTACTTC
13	TRBD1	TRBV10-3	TRBJ2-1	.	CAAGQAHYNEQFF	TGTGCCGCCGGACAGGCCCACTACAATGAGCAGTTCTTC
14	.	TRBV7-9	TRBJ1-6	.	CASSSSGGDSPLHF	TGTGCCAGCAGCTCCAGTGGAGGTGATTCACCCCTCCACTTT
14	.	TRBV27	TRBJ1-2	.	CASSPRTARSGYTF	TGTGCCAGCAGTCCTCGGACGGCGCGGAGTGGCTACACCTTC
14	.	TRBV25-1	TRBJ2-1	.	CASSESRVYNEQFF	TGTGCCAGCAGTGAATCGCGGGTATACAATGAGCAGTTCTTC